This TCR beta chain was sequenced during a study of cytomegalovirus exposure and HLA in healthy donors. Across the study: The platform used for the approximately 130 validation repertoires matched that of the roughly 670 first-cohort repertoires, a later analysis reported. Findings of the study overall: It was confirmed in vitro that three of the CMV-associated chains were specific for CMV antigens. Usually a TCR sequence was rare, but some public TCRs were found in many donors.

Concerning this clone itself: What it recognizes is unknown.

The J segment lost 4 bases and the V segment lost 3 bases, leaving 3 bases of the junction unmatched. CDR1 is SGHRS, CDR2 YFSETQ, per germline. The CDR3 extends over 14 amino acids. Here immunoSEQ multiplex PCR was the method, and the copy in TCRdb shows in-frame clones only, minus some. This sample has roughly 100,000 clones, with 85% found just once. The chain couples TRBV5-1 to TRBJ2-7; 11 bases match TRBD1. The receptor was derived from a man younger than 35 in good health and CMV-seropositive. Sequenced: PBMCs. DNA of the CDR3: TGCGCCAGCAGCTACGGACAGGGGGCATACGAGCAGTACTTC. Residues: CASSYGQGAYEQYF.